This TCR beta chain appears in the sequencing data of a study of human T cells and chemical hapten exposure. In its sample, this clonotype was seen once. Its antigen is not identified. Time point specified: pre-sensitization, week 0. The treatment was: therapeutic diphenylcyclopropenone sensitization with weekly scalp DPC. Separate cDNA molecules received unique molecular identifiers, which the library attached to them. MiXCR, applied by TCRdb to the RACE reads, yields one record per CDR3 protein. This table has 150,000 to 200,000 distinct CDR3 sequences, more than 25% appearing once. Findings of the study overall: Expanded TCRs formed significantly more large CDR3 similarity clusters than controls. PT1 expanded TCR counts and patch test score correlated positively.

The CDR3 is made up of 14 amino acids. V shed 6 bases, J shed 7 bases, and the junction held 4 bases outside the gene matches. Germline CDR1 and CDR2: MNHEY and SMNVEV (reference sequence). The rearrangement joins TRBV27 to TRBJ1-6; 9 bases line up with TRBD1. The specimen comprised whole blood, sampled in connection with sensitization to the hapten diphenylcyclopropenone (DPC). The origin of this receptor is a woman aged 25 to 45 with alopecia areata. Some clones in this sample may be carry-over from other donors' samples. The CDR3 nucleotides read TGTGCCAGCAGGAGGACAGGGGAAAATTCACCCCTCCACTTT. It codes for CASRRTGENSPLHF.